The 14 T cell receptor beta chains below all came from one sample that was sequenced in a study of T cell repertoires in cytomegalovirus infection. TCRdb reprocessed the reads via MiXCR and lists one record per CDR3 protein. The sample records about 130,000 distinct CDR3 sequences, 8.8% being singletons. The sample comprised PBMCs. The source of these receptors is a human donor in good health (CMV status not recorded). Some clones in this sample may be carry-over from other donors' samples.

This clonotype was seen at least ten times. The rearrangement uses TRBV7-2 and TRBJ2-3; 12 nucleotides match TRBD2. This CDR3 spans 14 amino acids. Per the germline V gene, CDR1 is SGHTA and CDR2 is FQGNSA. The junction had 1 base not matched to a gene; V was cut back by 4 bases and J by 5 bases. CDR3 amino acids: CASSSTSGGDTQYF. CDR3 bases: TGTGCCAGCAGCTCGACTAGCGGGGGAGATACGCAGTATTTT.

The sample holds many counts of this clonotype. The rearrangement links TRBV2 to TRBJ1-1, with 9 nucleotides matching TRBD1. From germline, CDR1 is SNHLY and CDR2 FYNNEI. This CDR3 is 12 amino acids long. The trim removed 6 bases at V and 7 bases at J, leaving 3 bases unmatched. The CDR3 here is CASRGTGFEAFF. The CDR3 DNA follows: TGTGCCAGCAGAGGGACAGGGTTTGAAGCTTTCTTT. Full variable domain (outside the CDR3, taken from reference TRBV2 and TRBJ1-1): EPEVTQTPSHQVTQMGQEVILRCVPISNHLYFYWYRQILGQKVEFLVSFYNNEISEKSEIFDDQFSVERPDGSNFTLKIRSTKLEDSAMYFCASRGTGFEAFFGQGTRLTVV.

This clonotype was observed many times. CDR3 amino acids: CSARDSRRMNTEAFF. The DNA for the CDR3 is TGCAGTGCTAGAGATTCCCGCCGGATGAACACTGAAGCTTTCTTT. This rearrangement joins TRBV20-1 to TRBJ1-1; no firm D call. Germline CDR1 reads DFQATT; CDR2 reads SNEGSKA (reference sequence). The CDR3 sequence is 15 residues long. The ends were cut back, 0 bases at V and 0 bases at J, with 11 bases in the middle.

This clonotype was recorded many times. The gene calls are TRBV5-4 and TRBJ2-2; TRBD1 matches 7 bases. The length of the CDR3 is 15 residues. Looked up from germline, CDR1 is SGHNT and CDR2 is YYREEE (reference sequence). Trimming took 5 bases from V and 4 from J; bases not matched to a gene: 8. The CDR3 protein is CASSPDRAGTGELFF. In DNA, the CDR3 is TGTGCCAGCAGTCCTGACAGGGCTGGCACCGGGGAGCTGTTTTTT.

As for this clonotype: A much more abundant neighbour one base away suggests this may be a read error. V and J are TRBV7-1 and TRBJ1-5, with D tentatively TRBD1 (5 bases). TRBV7-1 is filed as an ORF, its function uncertain. The CDR3 contains 12 residues. DNA for the CDR3: TGTGCCAGCAGCGACAGCGGGTTGCCCCAGGATTTT. This encodes CASSDSGLPQDF.

This clonotype was observed a few times. The rearrangement links TRBV6-9 to TRBJ1-2; D unclear. Germline CDR1 is MNHGY and CDR2 is SVAAGI. V gave up 2 bases and J gave up 1 base, with 32 bases separating them. The CDR3 has 22 amino acids. The CDR3 protein is CASSYICTVVPEEVFCNYGYTF. CDR3 coding DNA: TGTGCCAGCAGTTATATTTGTACCGTGGTGCCCGAGGAGGTTTTTTGTAACTATGGCTACACCTTC.

The genes are TRBV20-1 and TRBJ2-1, with 8 bases matching TRBD1. CDR1 and CDR2 (germline): DFQATT, SNEGSKA (reference sequence). The J segment lost 9 bases and the V segment lost 2 bases, leaving 6 bases of the junction unmatched. This CDR3 has 13 amino acids. The DNA of the CDR3 is TGCAGTGCTAGAACCGACAGGGGTGGTGAGCAGTTCTTC. It yields the protein CSARTDRGGEQFF.

This clonotype came up many times. The rearrangement uses TRBV7-9 and TRBJ1-1, with D unresolved. V lost 0 bases and J lost 6, with 11 bases in between. CDR1 and CDR2 (germline): SEHNR, FQNEAQ (reference sequence). The CDR3 sequence is 14 residues long. The CDR3 sequence: CASSLANQYAEAFF. CDR3 nucleotides: TGTGCCAGCAGCTTAGCGAACCAGTACGCTGAAGCTTTCTTT.

This clonotype was recorded at least ten times. The chain is built from TRBV6-1 and TRBJ2-7; D may be TRBD1 or TRBD2 (5 bases each). Trimming took off 6 bases at V and 5 bases at J, with 23 bases between the two ends. The CDR3 covers 16 residues. Per germline, CDR1 MNHNS and CDR2 SASEGT. Here the CDR3 reads CASRSPVGRDLDEQYF. The CDR3 DNA reads as TGTGCCAGCAGGTCCCCCGTCGGCAGGGACCTCGACGAGCAGTACTTC.

This chain joins TRBV20-1 and TRBJ2-5; possibly TRBD1 or TRBD2 for D (6 bases each). Germline CDR1 reads DFQATT; CDR2 reads SNEGSKA (reference sequence). The CDR3 covers 13 residues. V was trimmed by 6 bases and J by 4 bases, leaving 15 bases between them. The CDR3 DNA reads TGCAGTGCAACCAGGGGAGGTGGAGAGACCCAGTACTTC. This sequence encodes CSATRGGGETQYF.

This clonotype has just one count. One base away lies a much larger clone, so this may be a sequencing read error. The chain uses TRBV12-3 or TRBV12-4 and TRBJ1-5, with 8 bases fitting TRBD1. The CDR3 has 15 amino acids. The CDR3 coding sequence is TGTGCCAGCAGTCGAGGACAGGGTTTGGGTCAGACCCAGCATTTT. This encodes CASSRGQGLGQTQHF.

This rearrangement joins TRBV5-4 to TRBJ1-1; D is possibly TRBD1 (5 bases). Trimming removed 4 bases from V and 0 bases from J, with 16 bases in between. The CDR3 covers 16 residues. Per the germline V gene, CDR1 is SGHNT and CDR2 is YYREEE (reference sequence). DNA for the CDR3: TGTGCCAGCAGCCCGAGGGGCAGCCCCATGAACACTGAAGCTTTCTTT. As protein: CASSPRGSPMNTEAFF.

This clonotype was observed at least ten times. The chain combines TRBV7-2 with TRBJ2-1; a weak D match, TRBD2 (5 bases). Germline V gene sequence: CDR1 SGHTA, CDR2 FQGNSA. Trimming stripped 4 bases from V and 2 bases from J, with 15 bases between. This CDR3 is built from 16 residues. Written as DNA, the CDR3 is TGTGCCAGCAGCTCCACTTCGGGGTTGGCCTACAATGAGCAGTTCTTC. This encodes CASSSTSGLAYNEQFF.

This clonotype was counted many times. The V and J genes are TRBV7-8 and TRBJ1-1; the D is unclear. Germline V lookup: CDR1 SGHVS, CDR2 FQNEAQ. Between the trimmed V and J ends, which lost 0 bases and 5 bases, there was a span of 10 bases. This CDR3 is built from 14 residues. The CDR3 sequence: CASSLAPWRTEAFF. Written as DNA, the CDR3 is TGTGCCAGCAGCTTAGCACCCTGGCGGACTGAAGCTTTCTTT.